This T cell receptor (beta chain) was recorded in a study of radiation and T cells in renal cell carcinoma. Study conclusions and caveats: No pretreatment tumor biopsies were available for baseline clonotypes.

This sample's time point: blood 4 weeks post-SBRT, at nephrectomy. Treatment of the sample: 15 Gy SBRT to primary tumor, nephrectomy 4 weeks later. This clone was observed a single time. What it binds is not known. Sequenced by immunoSEQ multiplex PCR; TCRdb stores in-frame clones only, minus some. The top ten clones hold more than 9% of a sample with under 100,000 clones, about 82% of them seen once. This clonotype was obtained from a man aged 45 to 65 with renal cell carcinoma. Source: blood, taken from a patient whose treatment included radiotherapy and nephrectomy.

The CDR3 DNA is TGTGCCAGCAGCGTGGCCGTAGCCTACGAGCAGTACTTC. This encodes CASSVAVAYEQYF. The chain joins TRBV9 to TRBJ2-7; D gene uncertain. Trimming left V 2 bases short and J 2 bases short, with 8 bases between. The CDR3 extends over 13 amino acids. Per the germline V gene, CDR1 is SGDLS and CDR2 is YYNGEE.